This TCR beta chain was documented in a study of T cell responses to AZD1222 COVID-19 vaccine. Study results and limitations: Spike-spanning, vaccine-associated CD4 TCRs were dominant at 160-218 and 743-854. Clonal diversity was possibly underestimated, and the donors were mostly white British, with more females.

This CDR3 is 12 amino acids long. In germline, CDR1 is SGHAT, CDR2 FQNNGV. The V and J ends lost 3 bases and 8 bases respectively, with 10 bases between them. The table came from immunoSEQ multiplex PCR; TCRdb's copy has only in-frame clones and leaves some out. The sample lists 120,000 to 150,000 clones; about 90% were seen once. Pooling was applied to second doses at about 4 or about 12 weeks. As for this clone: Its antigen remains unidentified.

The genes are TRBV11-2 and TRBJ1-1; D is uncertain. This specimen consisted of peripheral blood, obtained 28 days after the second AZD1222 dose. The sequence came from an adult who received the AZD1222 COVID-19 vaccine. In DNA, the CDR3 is TGTGCCAGCAGCTTTTCGAGGGTAGAAGCTTTCTTT. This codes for CASSFSRVEAFF.